What follows describes a single T cell receptor beta chain. Original handling: Using reference gene primer amplification, nucleated cell counts were estimated. Sequencing used immunoSEQ multiplex PCR; TCRdb keeps in-frame clones, though not all of them. V, J and clone size were drawn from that table, and D and trimming were deduced from the DNA. The table has 70,000 to 80,000 clones, approximately 83% seen once. The data belong to a study of blood T cell repertoires in COVID-19. The overall study: Samples came from the United States, Italy and Spain, spanning acute and convalescent COVID-19.

This clonotype was sampled from a human donor in a cohort sampled during active COVID-19. Sequenced: peripheral blood.

CDR3 residues: CASSLVRGTSNQPQHF. The CDR3 coding sequence is TGTGCCAGCAGCTTGGTTAGGGGGACGAGCAATCAGCCCCAGCATTTT. The rearrangement joins TRBV5-8 to TRBJ1-5; D might be TRBD1 (6 bases). V was cut by 0 bases and J by 1 base, with 11 bases left in between. Germline V gene data show CDR1 as SGHTS and CDR2 as YDEGEE. This CDR3 is 16 amino acids long.